This T cell receptor beta chain came from a study of T-cell reconstitution after alpha-beta-depleted transplantation in children. Preparation of the TCRbeta library used unique molecular identifiers. TCRdb used MiXCR to reprocess the PCR reads, holding one entry per CDR3 protein. The sample has about 580,000 distinct CDR3 sequences; about 21% are singletons. In the case of this clonotype: Antigen specificity is unknown. A read error may explain this, as a much larger clone is one base away.

The CDR3 runs to 13 residues. Trimming at V came to 10 bases and at J to 3 bases, leaving 1 base not matched to a gene. The germline V gene has CDR1 ENHRY and CDR2 SYGVKD. Study results and limitations: The study reportedly traced alpha-beta T cells about two months after transplant to several hundred expanded graft clones. Elevated TCRbeta diversity at day 60 was traced, in some patients, to surviving recipient T cells and thymic progenitors. At the one-year point after transplant, T-cell counts and TCRbeta diversity were found to come mostly from T cells that had been newly produced.

The sequencing used PBMCs, mostly from graft donor cells, collected 360 days after TCRalphabeta/CD19-depleted stem cell transplant. The V call is TRBV10-3, the J call TRBJ2-2, with 11 bases identical to TRBD1. The sequence derives from a boy less than two years old who had a stem cell transplant for acute myeloid leukemia, so the T cells may come from the graft donor. CDR3 amino acids: CATGQGDTGELFF. The DNA of the CDR3 is TGTGCCACGGGACAGGGGGACACCGGGGAGCTGTTTTTT.